In this sample, the clone carrying this T cell receptor beta chain turned up once. The sample originates from a study of blood T cell repertoires in COVID-19. About the study: The United States, Italy and Spain provided the acute and convalescent COVID-19 samples.

The CDR3 is 12 amino acids. Trimming removed 3 bases at V and 8 bases at J, with 13 bases between. Germline V gives CDR1 SQVTM, CDR2 ANQGSEA. It was during active infection that Seattle patients were enrolled and then longitudinally followed. Here immunoSEQ multiplex PCR was the method, and the copy in TCRdb shows in-frame clones only, minus some. The sample has more than 250,000 clones, about 87% seen once. This clonotype was sampled from a woman in her 30s with COVID-19, enrolled during active disease. The gene calls are TRBV29-1 and TRBJ1-2; the D gene is possibly TRBD1 (6 bases). Sample: peripheral blood. The CDR3 sequence is CSVEEQGSGYTF. DNA of the CDR3: TGCAGCGTTGAGGAACAGGGATCCGGCTACACCTTC. Full variable domain (remainder filled in from reference TRBV29-1 and TRBJ1-2): SAVISQKPSRDICQRGTSLTIQCQVDSQVTMMFWYRQQPGQSLTLIATANQGSEATYESGFVIDKFPISRPNLTFSTLTVSNMSPEDSSIYLCSVEEQGSGYTFGSGTRLTVV.